These T cell receptor beta chains were read from a single sample in a study of blood T cell repertoires in COVID-19. Assay: immunoSEQ multiplex PCR; the TCRdb copy retains only in-frame clones and omits some. The table lists some 490,000 clones, approximately 91% of them singletons. Sequenced: PBMCs or T cells enriched from blood (not recorded which). All receptors derive from a woman aged 55-69 years who had recovered from COVID-19. CDR3s include the opening cysteine and the closing phenylalanine or tryptophan. Each record gives: J gene, V gene, clone size, D gene, CDR3 DNA, CDR3 protein. D genes are given only for firm matches. Size is omitted from some rows. Given values are once, few, many or a class for expanded clones.

j_call: TRBJ1-2
v_call: TRBV5-8
clone_size: NA
d_call: TRBD1
cdr3_nt: TGTGCCAGCAGCTTACCCGGGACAGGGGTTGGGGGCTACACCTTC
cdr3_aa: CASSLPGTGVGGYTF

j_call: TRBJ1-1
v_call: TRBV5-1
clone_size: NA
d_call: TRBD1
cdr3_nt: TGCGCCAGCAGAACTACAGGGGGCACTGAAGCTTTCTTT
cdr3_aa: CASRTTGGTEAFF

j_call: TRBJ1-2
v_call: TRBV11-2
clone_size: NA
d_call: NA
cdr3_nt: TGTGCCAGCAGCCCGGGACACCGCGCTCTCAGCGGTGGCTACACCTTC
cdr3_aa: CASSPGHRALSGGYTF

j_call: TRBJ2-1
v_call: TRBV9
clone_size: NA
d_call: TRBD1
cdr3_nt: TGTGCCAGCAGCCCTGGACAGGGGGCCGACAATGAGCAGTTCTTC
cdr3_aa: CASSPGQGADNEQFF

j_call: TRBJ1-2
v_call: TRBV11-3
clone_size: NA
d_call: NA
cdr3_nt: TGTGCCAGCAGCTTAGACAGTTACTATGGCTACACCTTC
cdr3_aa: CASSLDSYYGYTF

j_call: TRBJ2-1
v_call: TRBV12-5
clone_size: NA
d_call: TRBD2
cdr3_nt: TGTGCTAGTGGTTTGATCCTAGCGGGGCCGTGGGATGAGCAGTTCTTC
cdr3_aa: CASGLILAGPWDEQFF

j_call: TRBJ2-3
v_call: TRBV2
clone_size: many
d_call: NA
cdr3_nt: TGTGCCAGTGCCGCCCAGGGGGGAGATACGCAGTATTTT
cdr3_aa: CASAAQGGDTQYF

j_call: TRBJ1-1
v_call: TRBV24-1
clone_size: NA
d_call: NA
cdr3_nt: TGTGCCACCCAGGGCATTTCGAACACTGAAGCTTTCTTT
cdr3_aa: CATQGISNTEAFF

j_call: TRBJ2-3
v_call: TRBV30
clone_size: NA
d_call: NA
cdr3_nt: TGTGCCTGGAGTGCCCCAAGACGGGGCACAGATACGCAGTATTTT
cdr3_aa: CAWSAPRRGTDTQYF

j_call: TRBJ1-5
v_call: TRBV6-1
clone_size: NA
d_call: TRBD1
cdr3_nt: TGTGCCAGCAGTGAGACACAGGGGACAGGTCAGCCCCAGCATTTT
cdr3_aa: CASSETQGTGQPQHF

j_call: TRBJ1-2
v_call: TRBV5-4
clone_size: NA
d_call: NA
cdr3_nt: TGTGCCAGCAGCTTTCGCACAGATAACTATGGCTACACCTTC
cdr3_aa: CASSFRTDNYGYTF

j_call: TRBJ1-6
v_call: TRBV20-1
clone_size: NA
d_call: NA
cdr3_nt: TGCAGTGCTAGTCCCCTCAGCTCCTATAATTCACCCCTCCACTTT
cdr3_aa: CSASPLSSYNSPLHF

j_call: TRBJ1-2
v_call: TRBV4-1
clone_size: NA
d_call: TRBD1
cdr3_nt: TGCGCCAGCAGCCCGAACCCTCGGGACAGCTATGGCTACACCTTC
cdr3_aa: CASSPNPRDSYGYTF

j_call: TRBJ1-2
v_call: TRBV5-4
clone_size: few
d_call: TRBD1
cdr3_nt: TGTGCCAGCAGTGGACAGGGGTTTAGGGGCTACACCTTC
cdr3_aa: CASSGQGFRGYTF

j_call: TRBJ1-1
v_call: TRBV15
clone_size: NA
d_call: NA
cdr3_nt: TGTGCCACCAGCAGGCCTGAGTTGAACACTGAAGCTTTCTTT
cdr3_aa: CATSRPELNTEAFF

j_call: TRBJ2-5
v_call: TRBV7-2
clone_size: NA
d_call: TRBD1
cdr3_nt: TGTGCCAGCAGCCCGAGACGAGGGGGCGTTGAGACCCAGTACTTC
cdr3_aa: CASSPRRGGVETQYF

j_call: TRBJ2-2
v_call: TRBV10-2
clone_size: few
d_call: TRBD2
cdr3_nt: TGCGCCAGCCTTAACGGGGGGGCGTGGACCGGGGAGCTGTTTTTT
cdr3_aa: CASLNGGAWTGELFF

j_call: TRBJ2-2
v_call: TRBV19
clone_size: NA
d_call: TRBD1
cdr3_nt: TGTGCCAGTAGGAGGGACAGGGCGACCGGGGAGCTGTTTTTT
cdr3_aa: CASRRDRATGELFF

j_call: TRBJ1-1
v_call: TRBV5-1
clone_size: NA
d_call: NA
cdr3_nt: TGCGCCAGCAGCCTCCCAGGGTCTGGCGCTTTCTTT
cdr3_aa: CASSLPGSGAFF

j_call: TRBJ2-7
v_call: TRBV5-8
clone_size: NA
d_call: TRBD1
cdr3_nt: TGTGCCAGCAGCCAGGACAGGGGCTACGAGCAGTACTTC
cdr3_aa: CASSQDRGYEQYF

j_call: TRBJ1-5
v_call: TRBV7-2
clone_size: NA
d_call: TRBD1
cdr3_nt: TGTGCCAGCAGCTTAGCCGGGACAGGGGAGGGACAGCCTCAGCATTTT
cdr3_aa: CASSLAGTGEGQPQHF

j_call: TRBJ1-3
v_call: TRBV29-1
clone_size: NA
d_call: NA
cdr3_nt: TGCAGCGTTGAAGGGACGGGGAGCTCTGGAAACACCATATATTTT
cdr3_aa: CSVEGTGSSGNTIYF

j_call: TRBJ2-4
v_call: TRBV7-2
clone_size: NA
d_call: NA
cdr3_nt: TGTGCCAGCAGCTCCAGCGCGGGGGCACAGCTAGCCAAAAACATTCAGTACTTC
cdr3_aa: CASSSSAGAQLAKNIQYF

j_call: TRBJ2-2
v_call: TRBV12-5
clone_size: NA
d_call: TRBD2
cdr3_nt: TGTGCTAGTGGTTTGTCACCGGGGGGGAGCACCGGGGAGCTGTTTTTT
cdr3_aa: CASGLSPGGSTGELFF

j_call: TRBJ2-7
v_call: TRBV5-4
clone_size: NA
d_call: TRBD2
cdr3_nt: TGTGCCAGCAGCCGAATCGCGGGGGGGCGGCAATACGAGCAGTACTTC
cdr3_aa: CASSRIAGGRQYEQYF

j_call: TRBJ1-4
v_call: TRBV7-8
clone_size: NA
d_call: NA
cdr3_nt: TGTGCCAGCAGCCCCAGGGCGGGAATAGAAAAACTGTTTTTT
cdr3_aa: CASSPRAGIEKLFF

j_call: TRBJ1-1
v_call: TRBV5-3
clone_size: once
d_call: TRBD1
cdr3_nt: TGTGCCAGAAGATGGGTGCCCCACAGGGGATCCACTGAAGCTTTCTTT
cdr3_aa: CARRWVPHRGSTEAFF

j_call: TRBJ2-1
v_call: TRBV15
clone_size: NA
d_call: NA
cdr3_nt: TGTGCCACCAGCGACCCCCCGGGCTCCTACAATGAGCAGTTCTTC
cdr3_aa: CATSDPPGSYNEQFF

j_call: TRBJ2-2
v_call: TRBV6-5
clone_size: NA
d_call: TRBD1
cdr3_nt: TGTGCCAGCAAGGGGACAGTAATAGGCGGGGAGCTGTTTTTT
cdr3_aa: CASKGTVIGGELFF

j_call: TRBJ2-2
v_call: TRBV5-1
clone_size: NA
d_call: NA
cdr3_nt: TGCGCCAGCAGCTTGGTGGGGCAGGGTGACACCGGGGAGCTGTTTTTT
cdr3_aa: CASSLVGQGDTGELFF

j_call: TRBJ1-6
v_call: TRBV6-5
clone_size: NA
d_call: NA
cdr3_nt: TGTGCCAGCAGCCCGACAGTTAATTCACCCCTCCACTTT
cdr3_aa: CASSPTVNSPLHF

j_call: TRBJ1-1
v_call: TRBV6-5
clone_size: NA
d_call: NA
cdr3_nt: TGTGCCAGCAGCAAGCTCGGGCGACAGGAAGCTTTCTTT
cdr3_aa: CASSKLGRQEAFF

j_call: TRBJ1-3
v_call: TRBV18
clone_size: NA
d_call: TRBD1
cdr3_nt: TGTGCCAGCTCACCACCGAATAGGGACAGGGGCCGAAACACCATATATTTT
cdr3_aa: CASSPPNRDRGRNTIYF

j_call: TRBJ1-1
v_call: TRBV27
clone_size: NA
d_call: TRBD1
cdr3_nt: TGTGCCAGCACCGGAACCGGGACAGGGGCCTTTGGCGAAGCTTTCTTT
cdr3_aa: CASTGTGTGAFGEAFF

j_call: TRBJ1-1
v_call: TRBV25-1
clone_size: once
d_call: NA
cdr3_nt: TGTGCCAGCAGTGAATCATCAGGGCGTATCACTGAAGCTTTCTTT
cdr3_aa: CASSESSGRITEAFF

j_call: TRBJ1-2
v_call: TRBV12-3/TRBV12-4
clone_size: once
d_call: NA
cdr3_nt: TGTGCCAGCAGTTTCCGTCCCGGGAGCTACACCTTC
cdr3_aa: CASSFRPGSYTF

j_call: TRBJ2-5
v_call: TRBV6-6
clone_size: NA
d_call: TRBD1
cdr3_nt: TGTGCCAGCAGCCGACAGGGGGACAGGGCCGGGGCCCAGTACTTC
cdr3_aa: CASSRQGDRAGAQYF

j_call: TRBJ2-3
v_call: TRBV27
clone_size: NA
d_call: TRBD2
cdr3_nt: TGTGCCAGCAGTGGCCGACTAGCGGGTTTCACAGATACGCAGTATTTT
cdr3_aa: CASSGRLAGFTDTQYF

j_call: TRBJ2-4
v_call: TRBV11-2
clone_size: NA
d_call: NA
cdr3_nt: TGTGCCAGCAGCTTCGAGGGTTTCGCCAAAAACATTCAGTACTTC
cdr3_aa: CASSFEGFAKNIQYF

j_call: TRBJ2-1
v_call: TRBV11-2
clone_size: NA
d_call: TRBD2
cdr3_nt: TGTGCCAGCAGCTTCGGACTAGCGGGGATCAATGAGCAGTTCTTC
cdr3_aa: CASSFGLAGINEQFF

j_call: TRBJ2-2
v_call: TRBV6-5
clone_size: NA
d_call: NA
cdr3_nt: TGTGCCAGCAGAACCCCAGTATCGGGGGAGCTGTTTTTT
cdr3_aa: CASRTPVSGELFF

j_call: TRBJ1-4
v_call: TRBV6-2/TRBV6-3
clone_size: NA
d_call: NA
cdr3_nt: TGTGCCAGCAACCCGGGCCGTTATGAAAAACTGTTTTTT
cdr3_aa: CASNPGRYEKLFF

j_call: TRBJ2-3
v_call: TRBV24-1
clone_size: NA
d_call: TRBD1
cdr3_nt: TGTGCCACCAGTGAAGCCAGGGGGCGCGGCACAGATACGCAGTATTTT
cdr3_aa: CATSEARGRGTDTQYF

j_call: TRBJ1-5
v_call: TRBV7-2
clone_size: NA
d_call: TRBD1
cdr3_nt: TGTGCCAGCAGCTACCAGGGGGCGGTCTATCAGCCCCAGCATTTT
cdr3_aa: CASSYQGAVYQPQHF

j_call: TRBJ2-2
v_call: TRBV14
clone_size: once
d_call: TRBD2
cdr3_nt: TGTGCCAGCAGAACCGGGACTACAACCGGGGAGCTGTTTTTT
cdr3_aa: CASRTGTTTGELFF

j_call: TRBJ1-5
v_call: TRBV5-6
clone_size: NA
d_call: TRBD1
cdr3_nt: TGTGCCAGCAGCATCTCGGACAGGCGCAATCAGCCCCAGCATTTT
cdr3_aa: CASSISDRRNQPQHF

j_call: TRBJ1-5
v_call: TRBV3-1/TRBV3-2
clone_size: few
d_call: NA
cdr3_nt: TGTGCCAGCAGCCAAGGGACATTAAATCAGCCCCAGCATTTT
cdr3_aa: CASSQGTLNQPQHF

j_call: TRBJ1-3
v_call: TRBV6-5
clone_size: NA
d_call: TRBD1
cdr3_nt: TGTGCCAGCAGTCCGTACGACAGGGCTGGAAACACCATATATTTT
cdr3_aa: CASSPYDRAGNTIYF

j_call: TRBJ2-3
v_call: TRBV19
clone_size: NA
d_call: NA
cdr3_nt: TGTGCCAGTAGTATAACAGGGCCAGATACGCAGTATTTT
cdr3_aa: CASSITGPDTQYF

j_call: TRBJ1-3
v_call: TRBV2
clone_size: NA
d_call: TRBD1
cdr3_nt: TGTGCCAGCGCCGCGGGACAGGGGGCGTACACCATATATTTT
cdr3_aa: CASAAGQGAYTIYF

j_call: TRBJ1-6
v_call: TRBV30
clone_size: NA
d_call: TRBD1
cdr3_nt: TGTGCCAGTTCCGGGACAGGGAATTCACCCCTCCACTTT
cdr3_aa: CASSGTGNSPLHF

j_call: TRBJ1-2
v_call: TRBV10-3
clone_size: NA
d_call: NA
cdr3_nt: TGTGCCATCTGGCAGGGAATCTATGGCTACACCTTC
cdr3_aa: CAIWQGIYGYTF

j_call: TRBJ1-2
v_call: TRBV19
clone_size: few
d_call: TRBD1
cdr3_nt: TGTGCCAGTAGTATCGACAGGGGGTTGAATGGCTACACCTTC
cdr3_aa: CASSIDRGLNGYTF

j_call: TRBJ2-7
v_call: TRBV7-9
clone_size: once
d_call: NA
cdr3_nt: TGTGCCAGCATCCACAGAGACTCCTACGAGCAGTACTTC
cdr3_aa: CASIHRDSYEQYF

j_call: TRBJ2-2
v_call: TRBV5-6
clone_size: NA
d_call: TRBD1
cdr3_nt: TGTGCCAGCAGCTTGCGAAGGACAGGGGTAACCACCGGGGAGCTGTTTTTT
cdr3_aa: CASSLRRTGVTTGELFF

j_call: TRBJ1-6
v_call: TRBV27
clone_size: NA
d_call: TRBD1
cdr3_nt: TGTGCCAGCAGTTTATCCGGGACAGGTGATTCACCCCTCCACTTT
cdr3_aa: CASSLSGTGDSPLHF

j_call: TRBJ1-6
v_call: TRBV4-1
clone_size: NA
d_call: NA
cdr3_nt: TGCGCCAGCAGTTCCTCGAGCTCCTATAATTCACCCCTCCACTTT
cdr3_aa: CASSSSSSYNSPLHF

j_call: TRBJ2-3
v_call: TRBV6-1
clone_size: NA
d_call: NA
cdr3_nt: TGTGCCAGCAGTGACACAGGGCCAGATACGCAGTATTTT
cdr3_aa: CASSDTGPDTQYF